Below, 16 T cell receptor beta chains from the same sample are listed, as sequenced in a study of PD-1 blockade in classical Hodgkin lymphoma. Profiled with immunoSEQ multiplex PCR; TCRdb holds only in-frame clones, not every one. The sample contains 4,000 to 4,500 clones, approximately 89% of which appear only once. Every patient was affected by relapse after autologous stem cell transplantation, while exposure to brentuximab vedotin was not uniform. Magnetic negative selection was used to purify CD4+ T cells from PBMCs that had been thawed. The sequences come from CD4+ T cells from blood, collected at baseline. Every receptor here comes from a human donor with classical Hodgkin lymphoma.

The chain recombines TRBV30 with TRBJ1-3, with 8 bases lining up with TRBD1. CDR3 length: 16 residues. V lost 1 base and J lost 7; bases outside the gene matches: 12. CDR1 and CDR2 (germline): GTSNPN, SVGIG (reference sequence). CDR3 in DNA: TGTGCCTGGAGTGCCAAAAGCGGACAGGGAGTGAACACCATATATTTT. Its protein is CAWSAKSGQGVNTIYF. The full variable domain, in which reference TRBV30 and TRBJ1-3 provide the parts outside the CDR3, is SQTIHQWPATLVQPVGSPLSLECTVEGTSNPNLYWYRQAAGRGLQLLFYSVGIGQISSEVPQNLSASRPQDRQFILSSKKLLLSDSGFYLCAWSAKSGQGVNTIYFGEGSWLTVV.

V is TRBV6-4 and J is TRBJ1-1, with D possibly being TRBD1 (5 bases). This CDR3 has 14 amino acids. Trimming removed 3 bases from V and 4 bases from J, with 12 bases in between. Germline CDR1 reads MRHNA; CDR2 reads SNTAGT. The CDR3 region has the DNA TGTGCCAGCAGTGAGGGTGGGGGGAGCACTGAAGCTTTCTTT. It translates to CASSEGGGSTEAFF.

The rearrangement joins TRBV6-5 to TRBJ2-5; D is perhaps TRBD2 (5 bases). V lost 7 bases to trimming and J lost 4 bases, with 19 bases between them. The CDR3 contains 15 residues. Germline V gene sequence: CDR1 MNHEY, CDR2 SVGAGI. The CDR3 region is CASNPGTPFGETQYF. CDR3 DNA sequence: TGTGCCAGCAATCCGGGAACCCCATTCGGAGAGACCCAGTACTTC.

The chain has TRBV10-1 and TRBJ2-2, with D perhaps TRBD1 or TRBD2 (6 bases each). CDR1 is WNHNN and CDR2 is SYGVQD in the germline V gene (reference sequence). The CDR3 is 15 amino acids. The V end was cut by 1 base, the J end by 4 bases, with 10 bases between. The CDR3 here is CASSEFRGRTGELFF. The CDR3 region has the DNA TGCGCCAGCAGTGAGTTCCGGGGGCGCACCGGGGAGCTGTTTTTT.

The chain couples TRBV19 to TRBJ2-1; the D is unclear. The germline V and J ends were trimmed by 0 bases and 10 bases, with 10 bases remaining between them. The CDR3 is 13 amino acids. The V gene's germline CDR1 is LNHDA and CDR2 SQIVND (reference sequence). CDR3 in amino acids: CASSIDGYLEQFF. The CDR3 nucleotides read TGTGCCAGTAGTATAGACGGCTACCTGGAGCAGTTCTTC.

CDR3 sequence reads: CASSLVEGIAYNEQFF. CDR3 bases: TGCGCCAGCAGCTTGGTTGAGGGGATCGCCTACAATGAGCAGTTCTTC. This chain joins TRBV5-1 and TRBJ2-1; D is perhaps TRBD1 or TRBD2 (5 bases each). The CDR3 is made up of 16 amino acids. Trimming removed 0 bases at V and 2 bases at J, with 12 bases between. The V gene's germline CDR1 is SGHRS and CDR2 YFSETQ. Full variable domain (remainder filled in from reference TRBV5-1 and TRBJ2-1): KAGVTQTPRYLIKTRGQQVTLSCSPISGHRSVSWYQQTPGQGLQFLFEYFSETQRNKGNFPGRFSGRQFSNSRSEMNVSTLELGDSALYLCASSLVEGIAYNEQFFGPGTRLTVL.

J is TRBJ1-1 and V is TRBV27; 9 positions match TRBD1. There are 17 residues in the CDR3. CDR1 and CDR2 from the germline V gene are MNHEY and SMNVEV (reference sequence). The V and J ends lost 5 bases and 6 bases, in that order; junction bases with no gene match: 16. The CDR3 is CASSPKRLGDREPEAFF. For the CDR3, the DNA is TGTGCCAGCAGTCCAAAACGTTTAGGGGACAGGGAGCCTGAAGCTTTCTTT.

V is TRBV7-9 and J is TRBJ1-4, with TRBD1 matching over 9 bases. This CDR3 has 14 amino acids. CDR1 SEHNR and CDR2 FQNEAQ come from the germline V gene (reference sequence). J gave up 7 bases and V 6 bases, and 6 bases lay outside the gene matches. CDR3 nucleotides: TGTGCCAGCAGTCCCGGGACAGGGTCTGAAAAACTGTTTTTT. It is translated as CASSPGTGSEKLFF.

The chain combines TRBV19 with TRBJ1-1, with D unresolved. The length of the CDR3 is 13 residues. Germline V gene lookup returns CDR1 LNHDA and CDR2 SQIVND (reference sequence). V was shortened by 3 bases and J by 2 bases, with 7 bases between the two germline ends. The CDR3 DNA reads TGTGCCAGTAGTATTTCAGGCAACACTGAAGCTTTCTTT. It encodes CASSISGNTEAFF.

The chain is built from TRBV19 and TRBJ1-6, with TRBD1 identical over 8 bases. In germline, CDR1 is LNHDA, CDR2 SQIVND (reference sequence). The CDR3 consists of 19 residues. Unmatched junction bases numbered 12, after V lost 5 bases and J lost 0 bases. CDR3 loop: CASSPGPGQESSYNSPLHF. The CDR3 DNA is TGTGCCAGTAGTCCCGGACCGGGACAGGAGAGCTCCTATAATTCACCCCTCCACTTT.

This rearrangement joins TRBV7-2 to TRBJ2-3; 9 nucleotides agree with TRBD2. The CDR3 spans 16 residues. CDR1 is SGHTA and CDR2 is FQGNSA in the germline V gene. With V trimmed by 1 base and J by 4 bases, 6 bases remained unmatched. The CDR3 spells CASSLVGGRAPDTQYF. The CDR3 nucleotides are TGTGCCAGCAGCTTAGTCGGCGGGAGGGCCCCAGATACGCAGTATTTT.

This chain joins TRBV19 and TRBJ1-6; D ambiguous. V was clipped by 3 bases and J by 7 bases, with 13 bases between them. CDR1 is LNHDA and CDR2 is SQIVND in the germline V gene (reference sequence). There are 15 residues in the CDR3. The CDR3 loop is CASSIVPGSNSPLHF. CDR3 nucleotides: TGTGCCAGTAGTATCGTACCGGGCAGCAATTCACCCCTCCACTTT.

V gene TRBV4-1 combines with J gene TRBJ1-4; 8 bases agree with TRBD1. The CDR3 runs to 17 residues. The junction had 10 bases not matched to a gene; V was cut back by 3 bases and J by 4 bases. Germline V CDR1 and CDR2: MGHRA, YSYEKL. The CDR3 is CASSHSRTGIGNEKLFF. CDR3 sequence (DNA): TGCGCCAGCAGCCACTCGAGGACAGGGATAGGTAATGAAAAACTGTTTTTT.

CDR3 protein: CASGWSGSGANVLTF. The CDR3 DNA sequence: TGTGCCAGTGGATGGTCGGGCTCTGGGGCCAACGTCCTGACTTTC. The chain has TRBV7-9 and TRBJ2-6; D unclear. This CDR3 has 15 amino acids. Germline CDR1 reads SEHNR; CDR2 reads FQNEAQ (reference sequence). V was clipped by 9 bases and J by 0 bases, with 12 bases between them.

This clone was detected only a few times. V gene TRBV28 combines with J gene TRBJ1-5, with D unclear. The CDR3 sequence is 15 residues long. V was shortened by 1 base and J by 7 bases, with 14 bases between the two germline ends. Germline V CDR1 and CDR2: MDHEN, SYDVKM. This chain's CDR3 is CASSLSLGIGQPQHF. CDR3 DNA sequence: TGTGCCAGCAGTTTATCTCTCGGGATTGGGCAGCCCCAGCATTTT.

The genes are TRBV4-2 and TRBJ1-2; 8 positions match TRBD1. V trimming: 2 bases; J trimming: 6 bases; junction bases outside the gene matches: 5. Looked up from germline, CDR1 is LGHNA and CDR2 is YNFKEQ. CDR3 length: 14 amino acids. The CDR3 DNA follows: TGTGCCAGCAGCCAAACGGACAGGGCCCATGGCTACACCTTC. This sequence encodes CASSQTDRAHGYTF.